This T cell receptor (beta chain) was documented in a study of blood T cell repertoires in COVID-19. Study-wide context: Sample material is recorded as cDNA or gDNA derived from T cells, B-cell-depleted T cells, or PBMCs.

Authors' analysis steps: Nucleated cell number was recorded as an estimate derived from reference gene primer amplification. The assay was immunoSEQ multiplex PCR, and TCRdb's table has in-frame clones only and misses some. Clone size and V and J calls were adopted from that table, with D and trimming inferred from the DNA. The data show some 300,000 clones, roughly 89% seen once. Between the trimmed V and J ends, which lost 4 bases and 2 bases, there was a span of 16 bases. This CDR3 spans 15 amino acids. Germline-derived CDR1 and CDR2 are SGHTS and YDEGEE. Categorization into cohorts depended on clinical history that participants reported.

The sequencing sample was made of PBMCs or T cells enriched from blood (not recorded which). This TCR was sampled from a woman aged 18-29 years with acute COVID-19. The chain joins TRBV5-8 to TRBJ2-7, with D perhaps TRBD1 (5 bases). The CDR3 is CASSKRQRSAYEQYF. For the CDR3, the DNA is TGTGCCAGCAGCAAGAGACAGAGGAGCGCCTACGAGCAGTACTTC.